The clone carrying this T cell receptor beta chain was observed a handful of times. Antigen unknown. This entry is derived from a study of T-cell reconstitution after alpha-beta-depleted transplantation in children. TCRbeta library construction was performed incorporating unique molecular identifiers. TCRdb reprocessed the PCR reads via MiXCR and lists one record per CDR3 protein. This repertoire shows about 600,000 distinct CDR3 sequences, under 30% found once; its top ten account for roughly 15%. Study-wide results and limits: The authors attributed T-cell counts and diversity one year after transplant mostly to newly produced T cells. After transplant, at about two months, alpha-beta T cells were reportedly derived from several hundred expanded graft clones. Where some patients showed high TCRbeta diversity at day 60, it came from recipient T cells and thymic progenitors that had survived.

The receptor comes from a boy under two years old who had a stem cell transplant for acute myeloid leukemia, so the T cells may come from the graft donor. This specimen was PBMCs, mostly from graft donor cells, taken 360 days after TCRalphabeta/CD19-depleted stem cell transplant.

The CDR3 DNA reads TGTGCCAGCAGCCCCGGGAATTACGAGCAGTACGTC. Amino acid sequence: CASSPGNYEQYV. The chain combines TRBV7-9 with TRBJ2-7, with D maybe TRBD2 (5 bases). This CDR3 is 12 amino acids long. The germline V and J ends were trimmed by 5 bases and 4 bases, with 9 bases remaining between them. Germline assignment: CDR1 SEHNR and CDR2 FQNEAQ (reference sequence).